This TCR beta chain was sequenced for a study of blood T cell repertoires in COVID-19. TCRdb's table, derived via immunoSEQ multiplex PCR, lists solely in-frame clones and lacks some. The table includes approximately 97,000 clones, around 84% detected once. The CDR3 loop spans 15 amino acids. V dropped 2 bases and J dropped 1; count of bases not matched to a gene: 4. CDR1 and CDR2 (germline): MNHEY, SVGAGI. V and J are TRBV6-5 and TRBJ1-2; TRBD1 aligns across 7 bases. The clonotype comes from a human donor in a cohort sampled during active COVID-19. Sequenced: peripheral blood. The CDR3, as DNA: TGTGCCAGCAGTTACCAACAGGGGTTTAACTATGGCTACACCTTC. It yields the protein CASSYQQGFNYGYTF.